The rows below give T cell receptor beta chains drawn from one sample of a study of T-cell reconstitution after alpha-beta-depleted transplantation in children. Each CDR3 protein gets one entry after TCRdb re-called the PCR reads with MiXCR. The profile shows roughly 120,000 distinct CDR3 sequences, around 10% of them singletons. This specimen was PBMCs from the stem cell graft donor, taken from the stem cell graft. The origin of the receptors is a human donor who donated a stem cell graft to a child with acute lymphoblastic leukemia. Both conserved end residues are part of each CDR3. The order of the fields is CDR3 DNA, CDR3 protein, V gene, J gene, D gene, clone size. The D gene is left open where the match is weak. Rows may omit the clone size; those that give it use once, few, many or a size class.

TGTGCCAGCAGTTTATGGGTAGCGGGGGGGCCAGGAGAGACCCAGTACTTC	CASSLWVAGGPGETQYF	TRBV12-3/TRBV12-4	TRBJ2-5	TRBD2	many
TGCAGTGCCAGCGGACCTTATTGGGACTATGGCTACACCTTC	CSASGPYWDYGYTF	TRBV20-1	TRBJ1-2	NA	many
TGTGCCTGGAAGGGGAACACTGAAGCTTTCTTT	CAWKGNTEAFF	TRBV30	TRBJ1-1	NA	many
TGTGCCAGCAGTACCCCTCCAGGGTCCGGGGAGCTGTTTTTT	CASSTPPGSGELFF	TRBV27	TRBJ2-2	NA	many
TGTGCCAGCAGTGAAGATCCTAGCGAGACCTACGAGCAGTACTTC	CASSEDPSETYEQYF	TRBV2	TRBJ2-7	NA	many
TGCAGTGCTAGTGACCCAATCTACGAGCAGTACTTC	CSASDPIYEQYF	TRBV20-1	TRBJ2-7	NA	many
TGCAGTGCTAGAGATCCCCAGGGGGGGGACTACGAGCAGTACTTC	CSARDPQGGDYEQYF	TRBV20-1	TRBJ2-7	NA	NA
NA	CASSSSTGGEGPTNTGELFF	TRBV6-2/TRBV6-3	TRBJ2-2	NA	many
TGTGCCATCAGTGATGGACAGGCGTACCAAGAGACCCAGTACTTC	CAISDGQAYQETQYF	TRBV10-3	TRBJ2-5	TRBD1	many
TGTGCCAGCCAAGCCTTCCAGGGCCACTATTACGAGCAGTACTTC	CASQAFQGHYYEQYF	TRBV28	TRBJ2-7	NA	many
TGCAGTGCTCCCCGTAGCGGACTATACAATGAGCAGTTCTTC	CSAPRSGLYNEQFF	TRBV20-1	TRBJ2-1	NA	many
TGCGCCAGCAGCTTTGAGACAGGGGGCCTAGAGACCCAGTACTTC	CASSFETGGLETQYF	TRBV5-1	TRBJ2-5	TRBD1	NA
TGCAGCGTCTCCCGGGACAGGGGGGACCAAGAGACCCAGTACTTC	CSVSRDRGDQETQYF	TRBV29-1	TRBJ2-5	TRBD1	many
TGCGCCAGCAGCCATCCTGGACCCTCCTACGAGCAGTACTTC	CASSHPGPSYEQYF	TRBV4-1	TRBJ2-7	NA	many
TGCGCCAGCAGCCCGGGGGCGGGAGCCTACAATGAGCAGTTCTTC	CASSPGAGAYNEQFF	TRBV5-1	TRBJ2-1	NA	many
TGCAGTGCTAGAGACCCAGGGGGCTCAACCGGGGAGCTGTTTTTT	CSARDPGGSTGELFF	TRBV20-1	TRBJ2-2	TRBD1	many
TGTGCTAGCAGCCCGCGGACAGGGGAGGCCACCGGGGAGCTGTTTTTT	CASSPRTGEATGELFF	TRBV7-7	TRBJ2-2	TRBD1	many
TGTGCCAGCAGCTTCTACAGGGATAGCAATCAGCCCCAGCATTTT	CASSFYRDSNQPQHF	TRBV5-5	TRBJ1-5	NA	many
TGCGCCAGCAGCTTGGGCGGGTCTAACTATGGCTACACCTTC	CASSLGGSNYGYTF	TRBV5-1	TRBJ1-2	NA	many
TGTGCCAGCACCAAGACAGGGGGGATCTATGGCTACACCTTC	CASTKTGGIYGYTF	TRBV12-3/TRBV12-4	TRBJ1-2	TRBD1	many
TGTGCCAGCAGCCCACGACAGAACTACAATGAGCAGTTCTTC	CASSPRQNYNEQFF	TRBV3-1	TRBJ2-1	NA	NA
TGCAGTGCTAGCACTAGCGGGGGTGAGACCCAGTACTTC	CSASTSGGETQYF	TRBV20-1	TRBJ2-5	TRBD2	many
TGTGCCAGCAGTTTCGCCGACAGGGGGAACACTGAAGCTTTCTTT	CASSFADRGNTEAFF	TRBV28	TRBJ1-1	TRBD1	many
TGCGCCAGCAGCCAGAGAACCGGGACTAGCGGGGCTTACGGGGAGCTGTTTTTT	CASSQRTGTSGAYGELFF	TRBV4-3	TRBJ2-2	TRBD2	many
TGTGCCAGCAGCGTGACTAGCGTCCTAGCCAAAAACATTCAGTACTTC	CASSVTSVLAKNIQYF	TRBV7-2	TRBJ2-4	TRBD2	many